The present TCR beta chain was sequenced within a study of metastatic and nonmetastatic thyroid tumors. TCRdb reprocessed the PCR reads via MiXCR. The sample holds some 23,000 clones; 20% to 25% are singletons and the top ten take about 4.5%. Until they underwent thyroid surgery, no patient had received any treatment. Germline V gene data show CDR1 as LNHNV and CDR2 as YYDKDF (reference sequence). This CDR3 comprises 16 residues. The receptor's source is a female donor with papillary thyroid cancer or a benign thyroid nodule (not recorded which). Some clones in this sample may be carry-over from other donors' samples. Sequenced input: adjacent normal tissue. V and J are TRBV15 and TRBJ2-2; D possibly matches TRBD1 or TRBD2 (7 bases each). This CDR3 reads CGWSRGEGVGTGELFF. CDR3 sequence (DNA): TGTGGGTGGAGCAGGGGGGAGGGGGTAGGCACCGGGGAGCTGTTTTTT.